The 24 T cell receptor beta chains below all came from one sample that was sequenced in a study of blood T cell repertoires in COVID-19. The protocol was immunoSEQ multiplex PCR, while the TCRdb copy is restricted to in-frame clones and leaves out a portion. This sample yields 350,000 or so clones, of which 90% are seen a single time; around 6.3% belongs to the top ten. Sequenced input: peripheral blood. Receptors originate from a man between 18 and 35 years old with active or convalescent COVID-19.

V usage is TRBV7-2 and J usage is TRBJ2-2; 8 bases line up with TRBD1. The junction had 4 bases not matched to a gene; V was cut back by 6 bases and J by 1 base. This CDR3 has 15 residues. Per germline, CDR1 SGHTA and CDR2 FQGNSA. The CDR3 nucleotides are TGTGCCAGCAGGACTGGACAGGGGAACACCGGGGAGCTGTTTTTT. Amino acids: CASRTGQGNTGELFF.

The chain links TRBV27 to TRBJ2-1; TRBD2 matches at 8 bases. The germline V gene has CDR1 MNHEY and CDR2 SMNVEV (reference sequence). Trimming cost V 4 bases and J 3 bases; bases outside gene matches: 5. CDR3 length equals 15 residues. The CDR3 sequence is CASSWAGGDYNEQFF. For the CDR3, the DNA is TGTGCCAGCAGTTGGGCGGGGGGCGACTACAATGAGCAGTTCTTC.

V and J are TRBV6-1 and TRBJ1-6, with D hard to call. The CDR3 sequence is 15 residues long. In germline, CDR1 is MNHNS, CDR2 SASEGT. V was clipped by 0 bases and J by 12 bases, with 15 bases between them. The CDR3 nucleotides read TGTGCCAGCAGTGAAGCGATCATGGGCATTCGACCCCTCCACTTT. It is translated as CASSEAIMGIRPLHF.

V usage is TRBV19 and J usage is TRBJ1-1; 8 positions agree with TRBD1. The CDR3 covers 13 residues. With 8 bases clipped from V and 0 bases from J, the junction kept 2 bases outside the gene matches. CDR1 LNHDA and CDR2 SQIVND come from the germline V gene (reference sequence). The CDR3 here is CASSQGVNTEAFF. CDR3 nucleotides: TGTGCCAGTTCACAGGGGGTGAACACTGAAGCTTTCTTT.

CDR3 in amino acids: CASSRDRGGNTQYF. The CDR3 DNA is TGTGCCAGCAGCCGGGACAGGGGGGGTAATACGCAGTATTTT. This rearrangement joins TRBV5-5 to TRBJ2-3; 11 bases map to TRBD1. With 4 bases clipped from V and 7 bases from J, the junction kept 5 bases outside the gene matches. Germline CDR1 reads SGHKS; CDR2 reads YYEKEE (reference sequence). CDR3 length equals 14 residues.

The chain links TRBV3-1 (or the pseudogene TRBV3-2) to TRBJ1-2; TRBD1 aligns across 9 bases. The V gene's germline CDR1 is LGHDT and CDR2 YNNKEL (reference sequence). Unmatched junction bases numbered 11, after V lost 4 bases and J lost 8 bases. This CDR3 is 15 amino acids long. The DNA of the CDR3 is TGTGCCAGCAGCCCAGATTCCGGGACAGGGAACGGCTACACCTTC. This sequence encodes CASSPDSGTGNGYTF.

The chain is built from TRBV28 and TRBJ1-5; unclear D gene. V gave up 1 base and J gave up 5 bases, with 12 bases separating them. The CDR3 covers 15 residues. In germline, CDR1 is MDHEN, CDR2 SYDVKM. Here the CDR3 DNA reads TGTGCCAGCAGTTTATTGCGGCCGGGAGATCAGCCCCAGCATTTT. As protein: CASSLLRPGDQPQHF. The variable domain in full, with the rest retrieved from reference TRBV28 and TRBJ1-5, is DVKVTQSSRYLVKRTGEKVFLECVQDMDHENMFWYRQDPGLGLRLIYFSYDVKMKEKGDIPEGYSVSREKKERFSLILESASTNQTSMYLCASSLLRPGDQPQHFGDGTRLSIL.

Worth noting for this clone: The sample carries other DNA sequences with the same CDR3. The chain couples TRBV24-1 to TRBJ2-3, with 10 bases lining up with TRBD1. The CDR3 is 16 residues long. Germline assignment: CDR1 KGHDR and CDR2 SFDVKD. V lost 0 bases, J lost 3 bases, and 2 bases stayed unmatched. CDR3 protein: CATSDLGDRGTDTQYF. CDR3 DNA: TGTGCCACCAGTGATTTGGGGGACAGGGGAACAGATACGCAGTATTTT.

V gene TRBV10-3 combines with J gene TRBJ2-5, with 8 bases fitting TRBD1. This CDR3 contains 14 residues. J was trimmed by 5 bases and V by 10 bases; bases with no gene match: 12. Germline values: CDR1 ENHRY, CDR2 SYGVKD. The CDR3 spells CATAAQTGAETQYF. The CDR3 DNA reads as TGTGCCACGGCCGCGCAGACAGGGGCGGAGACCCAGTACTTC.

J is TRBJ1-2 and V is TRBV7-9, with 7 bases aligning to TRBD1. The CDR3 covers 14 residues. Trimming took 6 bases from V and 3 from J; bases not matched to a gene: 7. Germline V gene sequence: CDR1 SEHNR, CDR2 FQNEAQ (reference sequence). CDR3 bases: TGTGCCAGCAGTCCTGACAGGGAGGACTATGGCTACACCTTC. It specifies CASSPDREDYGYTF.

The CDR3 here is CASSQVGADEQYF. CDR3 nucleotide sequence: TGCGCCAGCAGCCAAGTTGGGGCGGACGAGCAGTACTTC. This chain uses TRBV4-3 with TRBJ2-7; TRBD1 might be the D (5 bases). Germline V gene sequence: CDR1 LGHNA, CDR2 YSLEER. V was clipped by 1 base and J by 5 bases, with 9 bases between them. This CDR3 spans 13 amino acids.

The CDR3 region has the DNA TGTGCCAGCAGTCTCCCCCTCGGACTAGCGGGGGGGACAGATACGCAGTATTTT. Protein sequence: CASSLPLGLAGGTDTQYF. The genes are TRBV28 and TRBJ2-3; 15 positions match TRBD2. The V segment lost 5 bases and the J segment 3 bases; nucleotides outside the gene matches: 9. The CDR3 consists of 18 residues. Germline values: CDR1 MDHEN, CDR2 SYDVKM.

This clone is a singleton in its sample. The genes are TRBV19 and TRBJ1-2; a possible D gene is TRBD1 (5 bases). The V and J ends lost 4 bases and 8 bases respectively, with 14 bases between them. The germline gives CDR1 LNHDA, CDR2 SQIVND (reference sequence). This CDR3 spans 13 amino acids. CDR3 nucleotides: TGTGCCAGTAGTACGGACACCCTGGGGGGCTACACCTTC. Residues: CASSTDTLGGYTF.

The gene calls are TRBV5-1 and TRBJ2-3; D is possibly TRBD2 (5 bases). Germline-derived CDR1 and CDR2 are SGHRS and YFSETQ. The germline V and J ends were trimmed by 4 bases and 2 bases, with 14 bases remaining between them. This CDR3 is 15 amino acids long. The CDR3 DNA is TGCGCCAGCAGCCCGGGAACAGCACTCACAGATACGCAGTATTTT. It codes for CASSPGTALTDTQYF.

The chain combines TRBV6-2 or TRBV6-3 with TRBJ1-1; no firm D call. The CDR3 has 14 amino acids. The V end lost 5 bases, the J end lost 6 bases, and 16 bases lay between the germline ends. Germline CDR1 is MNHEY and CDR2 is SVGEGT. The CDR3 reads CASSNLGGMSEAFF. CDR3 nucleotides: TGTGCCAGCAGTAACCTAGGAGGGATGTCTGAAGCTTTCTTT.

The V gene is TRBV7-2, the J gene TRBJ1-1; a weak D match, TRBD1 (6 bases). Trimming took 5 bases from V and 11 from J, leaving 21 bases between them. The germline V gene has CDR1 SGHTA and CDR2 FQGNSA. This CDR3 is 14 amino acids long. The CDR3 region is CASSLDSFEAIAFF. CDR3 bases: TGTGCCAGCAGCCTGGACAGTTTCGAAGCCATTGCTTTCTTT.

The chain uses TRBV5-5 and TRBJ2-1; TRBD2 aligns across 12 bases. V dropped 4 bases and J dropped 4; count of bases not matched to a gene: 3. CDR1 and CDR2 (germline): SGHKS, YYEKEE (reference sequence). The CDR3 runs to 15 residues. CDR3 DNA: TGTGCCAGCAGCAGGACTAGCGGGATGTACAATGAGCAGTTCTTC. This sequence encodes CASSRTSGMYNEQFF. Using reference TRBV5-5 and TRBJ2-1 for the parts outside the CDR3, the full variable domain is DAGVTQSPTHLIKTRGQQVTLRCSPISGHKSVSWYQQVLGQGPQFIFQYYEKEERGRGNFPDRFSARQFPNYSSELNVNALLLGDSALYLCASSRTSGMYNEQFFGPGTRLTVL.

The J gene is TRBJ2-5, the V gene TRBV7-9; a weak D match, TRBD1 (6 bases). CDR3 length: 14 amino acids. Trimming stripped 4 bases from V and 5 bases from J, with 14 bases between. Germline V gives CDR1 SEHNR, CDR2 FQNEAQ (reference sequence). The CDR3 region is CASSSSRGQETQYF. DNA for the CDR3: TGTGCCAGCAGCTCCTCCAGGGGTCAGGAGACCCAGTACTTC.

The chain recombines TRBV4-3 with TRBJ2-2, with TRBD2 identical over 8 bases. Germline CDR1 LGHNA, CDR2 YSLEER. This CDR3 has 20 residues. Trimming took 0 bases from V and 5 from J; bases not matched to a gene: 17. This CDR3 reads CASSQEWLLAAGGSTGELFF. As DNA, the CDR3 is TGCGCCAGCAGCCAAGAATGGCTGTTGGCGGCGGGAGGTAGTACCGGGGAGCTGTTTTTT.

J is TRBJ2-3 and V is TRBV11-2; a possible D gene is TRBD2 (6 bases). Germline V lookup: CDR1 SGHAT, CDR2 FQNNGV. Trimming pared 8 bases from V and 10 bases from J, leaving 28 bases between. CDR3 length: 16 residues. The CDR3 nucleotides read TGTGCCAGCTCAACGAGTCTGCTCACCCTCGGGGGTGCGCAGTATTTT. Encoded protein: CASSTSLLTLGGAQYF.

The genes are TRBV24-1 and TRBJ2-1, with D tentatively TRBD1 (5 bases). Trimming cost V 4 bases and J 4 bases, with 7 bases left between them. The CDR3 runs to 13 residues. Looked up from germline, CDR1 is KGHDR and CDR2 is SFDVKD. CDR3 nucleotide sequence: TGTGCCACCAGTGAGCCAGGGTACAATGAGCAGTTCTTC. Protein product: CATSEPGYNEQFF.

This chain connects TRBV5-1 to TRBJ1-6; TRBD1 agrees at 10 bases. Trimming took 4 bases from V and 10 from J; bases not matched to a gene: 5. The CDR3 consists of 14 residues. Germline loops: CDR1 SGHRS, CDR2 YFSETQ. CDR3 protein: CASSPGTGESPLHF. The CDR3 DNA reads as TGCGCCAGCAGCCCCGGGACAGGGGAATCACCCCTCCACTTT.

This rearrangement joins TRBV6-1 to TRBJ2-7; TRBD2 agrees at 11 bases. Germline assignment: CDR1 MNHNS and CDR2 SASEGT. The CDR3 contains 17 residues. Trimming removed 1 base from V and 3 bases from J; junction bases left unmatched: 8. CDR3 region: CASSEEGLAAFNYEQYF. The DNA for the CDR3 is TGTGCCAGCAGTGAAGAGGGACTAGCGGCTTTTAACTACGAGCAGTACTTC.

J is TRBJ2-2 and V is TRBV7-9, with D perhaps matching TRBD2 (5 bases). CDR3 length equals 16 residues. Germline lookup yields CDR1 SEHNR and CDR2 FQNEAQ (reference sequence). Between the trimmed V and J ends, which lost 1 base and 10 bases, there was a span of 19 bases. As DNA, the CDR3 is TGTGCCAGCAGCTTAGGAGGGAGATGGGGATCCGTGGAGCTGTTTTTT. This translates into CASSLGGRWGSVELFF.